The 19 T cell receptor beta chains presented below share a single source sample, sequenced in a study of blood T cell repertoires in COVID-19. Sequenced by immunoSEQ multiplex PCR; TCRdb stores in-frame clones only, minus some. The sample yields 310,000 or so clones, roughly 90% seen once. Sequencing input: peripheral blood. These receptors all come from a man aged 18-30 years who had recovered from COVID-19.

The chain combines TRBV19 with TRBJ1-2; D gene ambiguous. The germline CDR1 and CDR2 sequences are LNHDA and SQIVND (reference sequence). Trimming stripped 1 base from V and 8 bases from J, with 8 bases between. CDR3 length: 12 amino acids. CDR3 protein: CASSIGTAGYTF. CDR3 in DNA: TGTGCCAGTAGTATAGGAACAGCCGGCTACACCTTC.

Here the CDR3 reads CASSRRAQYF. For the CDR3, the DNA is TGCGCCAGCAGTCGACGGGCGCAGTATTTT. The chain joins TRBV23-1 to TRBJ2-3; D is unresolved. TRBV23-1 is given ORF status, its function remaining uncertain. V dropped 4 bases and J dropped 10 bases, with 6 bases sitting between them. The length of the CDR3 is 10 residues.

This chain links TRBV10-3 with TRBJ1-1; D is possibly TRBD1 (5 bases). V gave up 3 bases and J gave up 5 bases, with 19 bases separating them. The CDR3 contains 16 residues. Looked up from germline, CDR1 is ENHRY and CDR2 is SYGVKD. The DNA for the CDR3 is TGTGCCATCAGTGATCCTGGGCGGACGGACACAACTGAAGCTTTCTTT. Its protein is CAISDPGRTDTTEAFF.

The chain recombines TRBV4-1 with TRBJ2-7; D not certain. Germline-derived CDR1 and CDR2 are MGHRA and YSYEKL. This CDR3 has 15 amino acids. V lost 1 base and J 0 bases, leaving 10 bases between the germline ends. The CDR3 reads CASSQGQVSSYEQYF. As DNA, the CDR3 is TGCGCCAGCAGCCAAGGCCAGGTCAGCTCCTACGAGCAGTACTTC.

This chain uses TRBV5-1 with TRBJ2-7, with D possibly matching TRBD1 (5 bases). The CDR3 runs 15 residues. With 0 bases removed from V and 3 bases from J, the gap between germline ends came to 13 bases. Germline V lookup: CDR1 SGHRS, CDR2 YFSETQ. CDR3 nucleotide sequence: TGCGCCAGCAGCTTGGGGCACACAGGAATCTACGAGCAGTACTTC. This encodes CASSLGHTGIYEQYF.

The V call is TRBV4-1, the J call TRBJ2-5; possibly TRBD2 for D (6 bases). Germline CDR1 reads MGHRA; CDR2 reads YSYEKL. There are 16 residues in the CDR3. V lost 3 bases and J 1 base, leaving 15 bases between the germline ends. The CDR3 sequence: CASSHLPGSGQETQYF. CDR3 DNA sequence: TGCGCCAGCAGCCACCTCCCCGGGAGCGGCCAAGAGACCCAGTACTTC.

The J gene is TRBJ2-1, the V gene TRBV7-9; maybe TRBD1 (6 bases). The CDR3 is made up of 14 amino acids. Germline V CDR1 and CDR2: SEHNR, FQNEAQ (reference sequence). Trimming shortened V by 4 bases and J by 6 bases, and 13 bases separated the two germline ends. The CDR3 loop reads CASSSRQGPNEQFF. The CDR3 DNA sequence: TGTGCCAGCAGCTCCCGCCAGGGGCCCAATGAGCAGTTCTTC.

The chain is built from TRBV12-3 or TRBV12-4 and TRBJ1-2; a possible D gene is TRBD1 (6 bases). This CDR3 has 12 residues. Trimming left V 7 bases short and J 4 bases short, with 10 bases between. CDR3 protein: CASMDSLYGYTF. CDR3 nucleotide sequence: TGTGCCAGCATGGACAGCCTCTATGGCTACACCTTC.

This sequence joins TRBV2 and TRBJ1-1; tentative D call: TRBD1 (6 bases). The germline V and J ends were trimmed by 1 base and 1 base, with 7 bases remaining between them. This CDR3 region has 14 residues. Germline assignment: CDR1 SNHLY and CDR2 FYNNEI. CDR3 sequence reads: CASSEVQGNTEAFF. The CDR3 region has the DNA TGTGCCAGCAGTGAAGTACAGGGGAACACTGAAGCTTTCTTT.

The V and J genes are TRBV4-1 and TRBJ1-2, with unresolved D. Looked up from germline, CDR1 is MGHRA and CDR2 is YSYEKL. The CDR3 covers 9 residues. The V and J ends lost 11 bases and 8 bases respectively, with 9 bases between them. CDR3 in amino acids: CASCGGYTF. CDR3 in DNA: TGCGCCTCCTGCGGCGGCTACACCTTC.

The chain recombines TRBV4-2 with TRBJ2-1; 14 bases match TRBD2. J gave up 0 bases and V 1 base, and 2 bases lay outside the gene matches. The CDR3 runs to 18 residues. The V gene's germline CDR1 is LGHNA and CDR2 YNFKEQ. CDR3 amino acids: CASSQGLAGGDSYNEQFF. CDR3 sequence (DNA): TGTGCCAGCAGCCAAGGACTAGCGGGAGGGGACTCCTACAATGAGCAGTTCTTC.

This clone occurred a few times. The chain combines TRBV27 with TRBJ1-1, with D possibly being TRBD1 (5 bases). The CDR3 spans 13 residues. Looked up from germline, CDR1 is MNHEY and CDR2 is SMNVEV (reference sequence). Trimming shortened V by 0 bases and J by 10 bases, and 12 bases separated the two germline ends. This CDR3 reads CASSLSSGWVAFF. CDR3 nucleotides: TGTGCCAGCAGTTTATCGTCAGGGTGGGTAGCTTTCTTT.

The chain links TRBV13 to TRBJ1-1; 7 nucleotides match TRBD1. The V gene's germline CDR1 is PRHDT and CDR2 FYEKMQ (reference sequence). This CDR3 has 15 amino acids. The trim removed 1 base at V and 3 bases at J, leaving 5 bases unmatched. CDR3: CASSLVQGRDTEAFF. CDR3 bases: TGTGCCAGCAGCTTAGTACAGGGGCGGGACACTGAAGCTTTCTTT.

V gene TRBV7-9 combines with J gene TRBJ1-1; D uncertain. Germline values: CDR1 SEHNR, CDR2 FQNEAQ (reference sequence). The V end lost 5 bases, the J end lost 4 bases, and 11 bases lay between the germline ends. The CDR3 covers 13 residues. The CDR3 region has the DNA TGTGCCAGCAGCACGAGCTCTGGCACTGAAGCTTTCTTT. Protein sequence: CASSTSSGTEAFF.

The V and J genes are TRBV5-1 and TRBJ2-5; D not resolved. CDR1 is SGHRS and CDR2 is YFSETQ in the germline V gene. V was pared by 0 bases and J by 1 base, with 13 bases between. The CDR3 is made up of 16 amino acids. CDR3 DNA sequence: TGCGCCAGCAGCTTGGTATCAGGTTTGGGCCAAGAGACCCAGTACTTC. Translating it yields CASSLVSGLGQETQYF.

The chain is built from TRBV5-4 and TRBJ2-2; 10 nucleotides align to TRBD1. J was trimmed by 6 bases and V by 0 bases; bases with no gene match: 5. This CDR3 contains 16 residues. Germline CDR1 and CDR2: SGHNT and YYREEE (reference sequence). The CDR3 here is CASSLGQGAQAGELFF. The CDR3 DNA follows: TGTGCCAGCAGCTTGGGACAGGGGGCGCAGGCCGGGGAGCTGTTTTTT.

The CDR3, as DNA: TGTGCCAGCAGCTTAGGGGCCTCTACACCCAGGGAGCTGTTTTTT. It translates to CASSLGASTPRELFF. The chain has TRBV11-2 and TRBJ2-2, with D hard to call. CDR1 and CDR2 from the germline V gene are SGHAT and FQNNGV. This CDR3 has 15 residues. V lost 1 base, J lost 9 bases, and 15 bases lay in between.

The genes are TRBV5-5 and TRBJ2-3; D is perhaps TRBD2 (5 bases). The germline V gene encodes CDR1 SGHKS and CDR2 YYEKEE (reference sequence). V lost 4 bases to trimming and J lost 2 bases, with 17 bases between them. The CDR3 consists of 16 residues. The CDR3 coding sequence is TGTGCCAGCAGCCCTATCTTGACTACGATCACAGATACGCAGTATTTT. This codes for CASSPILTTITDTQYF.

The chain combines TRBV20-1 with TRBJ2-7, with 7 nucleotides matching TRBD2. This CDR3 spans 12 amino acids. The V gene's germline CDR1 is DFQATT and CDR2 SNEGSKA (reference sequence). J was trimmed by 5 bases and V by 3 bases; bases with no gene match: 4. Written as DNA, the CDR3 is TGCAGTGCTAGTCAGAGCGGGGACGAGCAGTACTTC. Protein product: CSASQSGDEQYF.